The clone carrying this T cell receptor (beta chain) was seen ten or more times. Its matching antigen is unknown. These data come from a study of molecular identifiers for immune sequencing clone quantification. Bulk libraries came from a prior protocol with listed TCR primers. TCRdb re-called the PCR reads with MiXCR, one entry per CDR3 protein. The repertoire has about 510,000 distinct CDR3 sequences, about a fifth of them found once; the top ten carry more than 0.8%. Points from the study as a whole: The study reportedly detected spiked Jurkat TCR RNA from one cell among one million naive cells. Clones above 20 RNA copies held over 97% of effector molecules, under 1% in naive cells.

Material: naive CD8+ T cells from blood, with Jurkat cell RNA spiked in. Stated subset: FACS-sorted CD8+CD4-CCR7+CD45RA+ naive T cells. This clonotype originated in a human donor in good health. Some libraries in this study had Jurkat cell RNA spiked in.

DNA of the CDR3: TGTGCCAGCAGTTATACAGGGGGAGGTACTGAAGCTTTCTTT. Translating it yields CASSYTGGGTEAFF. This chain connects TRBV6-5 to TRBJ1-1, with TRBD1 matching over 8 bases. This CDR3 spans 14 amino acids. Per the germline V gene, CDR1 is MNHEY and CDR2 is SVGAGI. V lost 3 bases to trimming and J lost 5 bases; unmatched junction nucleotides: 5.